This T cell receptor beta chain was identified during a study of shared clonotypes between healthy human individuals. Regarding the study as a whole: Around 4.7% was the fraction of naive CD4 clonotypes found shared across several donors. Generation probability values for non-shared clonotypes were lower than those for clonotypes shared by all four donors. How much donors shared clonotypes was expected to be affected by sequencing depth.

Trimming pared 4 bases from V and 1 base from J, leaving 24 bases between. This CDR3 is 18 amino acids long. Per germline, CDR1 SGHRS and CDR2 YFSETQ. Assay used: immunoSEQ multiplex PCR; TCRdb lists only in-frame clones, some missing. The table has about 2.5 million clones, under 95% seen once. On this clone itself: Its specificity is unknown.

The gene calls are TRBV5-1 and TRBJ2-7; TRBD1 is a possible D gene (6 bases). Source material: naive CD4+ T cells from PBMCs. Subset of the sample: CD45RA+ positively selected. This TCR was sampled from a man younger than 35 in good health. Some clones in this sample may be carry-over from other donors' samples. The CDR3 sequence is CASSKRTATTLSSYEQYF. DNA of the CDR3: TGCGCCAGCAGCAAGAGGACAGCTACGACCCTCAGTTCCTACGAGCAGTACTTC.